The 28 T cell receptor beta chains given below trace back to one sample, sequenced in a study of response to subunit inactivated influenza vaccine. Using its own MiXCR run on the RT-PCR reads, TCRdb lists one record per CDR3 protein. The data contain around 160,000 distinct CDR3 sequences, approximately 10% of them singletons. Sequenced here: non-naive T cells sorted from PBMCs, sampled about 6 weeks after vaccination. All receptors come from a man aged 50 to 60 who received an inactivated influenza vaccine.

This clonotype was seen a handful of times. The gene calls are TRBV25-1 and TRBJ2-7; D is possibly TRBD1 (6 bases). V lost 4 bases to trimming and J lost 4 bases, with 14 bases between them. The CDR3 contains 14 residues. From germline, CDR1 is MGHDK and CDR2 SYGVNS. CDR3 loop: CASSVQGLQYEQYF. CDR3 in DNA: TGTGCCAGCAGTGTTCAGGGGCTACAATACGAGCAGTACTTC.

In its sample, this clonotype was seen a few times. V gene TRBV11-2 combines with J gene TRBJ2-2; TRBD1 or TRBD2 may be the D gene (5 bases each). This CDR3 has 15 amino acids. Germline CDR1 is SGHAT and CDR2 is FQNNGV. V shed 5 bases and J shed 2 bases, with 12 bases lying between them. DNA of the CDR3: TGTGCCAGCAGCCCCCGGGACCCCAACACCGGGGAGCTGTTTTTT. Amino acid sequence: CASSPRDPNTGELFF.

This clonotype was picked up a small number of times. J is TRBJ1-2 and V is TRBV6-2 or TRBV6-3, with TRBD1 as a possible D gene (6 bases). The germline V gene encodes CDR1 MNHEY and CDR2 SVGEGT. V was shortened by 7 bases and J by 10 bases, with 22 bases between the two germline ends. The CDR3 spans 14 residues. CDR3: CASTTGPKERLYTF. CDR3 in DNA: TGTGCCAGCACCACAGGGCCTAAGGAGCGCCTCTACACCTTC.

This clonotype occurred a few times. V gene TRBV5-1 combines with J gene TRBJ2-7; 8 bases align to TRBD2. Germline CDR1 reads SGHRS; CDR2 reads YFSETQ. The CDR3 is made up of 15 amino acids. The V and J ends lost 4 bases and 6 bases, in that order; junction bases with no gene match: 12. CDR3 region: CASSRAGDRSGEQYF. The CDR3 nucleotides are TGCGCCAGCAGCCGAGCGGGGGATCGTTCTGGCGAGCAGTACTTC.

CDR3 nucleotides: TGTGCCAGCAGCTTCGGGGGACAGGCGAACTATGGCTACACCTTC. Its protein is CASSFGGQANYGYTF. The chain carries TRBV7-8 and TRBJ1-2; 8 bases line up with TRBD1. V lost 3 bases to trimming and J lost 2 bases; unmatched junction nucleotides: 5. The CDR3 extends over 15 amino acids. The V gene's germline CDR1 is SGHVS and CDR2 FQNEAQ.

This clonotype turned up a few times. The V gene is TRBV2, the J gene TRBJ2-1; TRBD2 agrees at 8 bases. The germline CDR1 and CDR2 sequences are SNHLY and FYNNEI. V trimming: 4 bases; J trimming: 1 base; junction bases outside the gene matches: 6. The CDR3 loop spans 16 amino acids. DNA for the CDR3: TGTGCCAGCAGTGCTGTACTAGCGGTTTCCTACAATGAGCAGTTCTTC. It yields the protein CASSAVLAVSYNEQFF.

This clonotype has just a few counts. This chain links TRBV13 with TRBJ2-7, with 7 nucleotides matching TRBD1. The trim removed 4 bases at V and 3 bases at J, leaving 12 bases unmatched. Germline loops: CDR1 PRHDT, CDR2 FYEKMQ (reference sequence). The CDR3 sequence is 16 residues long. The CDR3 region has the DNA TGTGCCAGCAGCTCAGGAGTCGCAGGGGGTAGCTACGAGCAGTACTTC. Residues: CASSSGVAGGSYEQYF.

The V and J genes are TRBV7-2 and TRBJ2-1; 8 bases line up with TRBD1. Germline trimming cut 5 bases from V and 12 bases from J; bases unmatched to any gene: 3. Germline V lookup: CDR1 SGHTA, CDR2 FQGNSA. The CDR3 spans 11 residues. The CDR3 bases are TGTGCCAGCAGCCCAGACAGGGGGCAGTTCTTC. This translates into CASSPDRGQFF.

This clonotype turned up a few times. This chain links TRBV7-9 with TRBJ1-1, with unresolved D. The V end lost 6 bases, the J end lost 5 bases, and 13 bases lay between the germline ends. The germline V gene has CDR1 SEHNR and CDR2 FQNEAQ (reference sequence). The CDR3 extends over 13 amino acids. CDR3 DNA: TGTGCCAGCAGTTCTACCATGGGTACTGAAGCTTTCTTT. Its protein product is CASSSTMGTEAFF.

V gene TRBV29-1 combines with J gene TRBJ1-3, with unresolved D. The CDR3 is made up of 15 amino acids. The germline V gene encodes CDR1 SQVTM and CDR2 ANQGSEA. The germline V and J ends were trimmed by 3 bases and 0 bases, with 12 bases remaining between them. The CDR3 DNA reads TGCAGCGTTGATTCTGGGTCCGGCTCTGGAAACACCATATATTTT. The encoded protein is CSVDSGSGSGNTIYF.

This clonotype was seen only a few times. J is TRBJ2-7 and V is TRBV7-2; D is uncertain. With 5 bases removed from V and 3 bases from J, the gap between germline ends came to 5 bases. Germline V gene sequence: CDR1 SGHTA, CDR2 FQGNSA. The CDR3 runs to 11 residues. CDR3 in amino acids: CASSALYEQYF. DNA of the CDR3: TGTGCCAGCAGCGCACTCTACGAGCAGTACTTC.

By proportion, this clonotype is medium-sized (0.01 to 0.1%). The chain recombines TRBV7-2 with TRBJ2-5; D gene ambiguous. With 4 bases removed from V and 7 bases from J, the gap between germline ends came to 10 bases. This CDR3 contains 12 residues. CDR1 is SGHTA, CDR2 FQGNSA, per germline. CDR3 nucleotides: TGTGCCAGCAGCTCCTCGAAGGGGACCCAGTACTTC. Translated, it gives CASSSSKGTQYF.

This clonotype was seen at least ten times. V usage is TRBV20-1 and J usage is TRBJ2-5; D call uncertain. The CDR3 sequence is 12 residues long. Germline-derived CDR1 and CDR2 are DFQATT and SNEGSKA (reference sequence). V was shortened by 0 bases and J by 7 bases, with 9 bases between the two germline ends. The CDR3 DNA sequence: TGCAGTGCTAGAGATAAGGACGGGACCCAGTACTTC. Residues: CSARDKDGTQYF.

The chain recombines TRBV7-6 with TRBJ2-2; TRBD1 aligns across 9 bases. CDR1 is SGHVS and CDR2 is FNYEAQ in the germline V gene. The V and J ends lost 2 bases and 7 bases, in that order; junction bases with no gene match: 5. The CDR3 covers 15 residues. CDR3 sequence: CASSLRDRASGELFF. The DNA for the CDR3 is TGTGCCAGCAGCTTAAGGGACAGGGCTAGCGGGGAGCTGTTTTTT.

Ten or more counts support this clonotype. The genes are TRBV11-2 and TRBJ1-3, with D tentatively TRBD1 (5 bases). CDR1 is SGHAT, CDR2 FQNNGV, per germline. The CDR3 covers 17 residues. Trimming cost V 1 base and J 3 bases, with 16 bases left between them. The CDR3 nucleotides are TGTGCCAGCAGCTTAGTATCTAGCGGGGGAAGTGGAAACACCATATATTTT. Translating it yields CASSLVSSGGSGNTIYF.

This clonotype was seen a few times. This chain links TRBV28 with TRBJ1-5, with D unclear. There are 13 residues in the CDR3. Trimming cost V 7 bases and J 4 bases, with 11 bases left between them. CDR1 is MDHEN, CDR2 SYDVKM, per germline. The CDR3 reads CASIPDFNQPQHF. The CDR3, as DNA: TGTGCCAGCATCCCGGACTTTAATCAGCCCCAGCATTTT.

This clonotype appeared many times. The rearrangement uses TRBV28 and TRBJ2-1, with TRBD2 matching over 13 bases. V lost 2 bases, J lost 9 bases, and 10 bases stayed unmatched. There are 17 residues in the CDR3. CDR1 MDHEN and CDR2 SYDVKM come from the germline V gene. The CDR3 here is CASSLNTGLAGVAEQFF. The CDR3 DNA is TGTGCCAGCAGTTTAAATACAGGACTAGCGGGAGTAGCTGAGCAGTTCTTC.

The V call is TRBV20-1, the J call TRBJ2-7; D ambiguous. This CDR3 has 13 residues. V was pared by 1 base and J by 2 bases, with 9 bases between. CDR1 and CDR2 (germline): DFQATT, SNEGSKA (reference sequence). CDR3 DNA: TGCAGTGCTAGAGGCTACACCACCTACGAGCAGTACTTC. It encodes CSARGYTTYEQYF.

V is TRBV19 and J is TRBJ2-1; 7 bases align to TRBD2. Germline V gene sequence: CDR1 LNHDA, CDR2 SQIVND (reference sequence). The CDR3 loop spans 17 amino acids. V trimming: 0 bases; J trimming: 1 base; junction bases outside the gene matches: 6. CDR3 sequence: CASSIDLPSGSYNEQFF. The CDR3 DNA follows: TGTGCCAGTAGTATAGATCTCCCTAGCGGATCCTACAATGAGCAGTTCTTC.

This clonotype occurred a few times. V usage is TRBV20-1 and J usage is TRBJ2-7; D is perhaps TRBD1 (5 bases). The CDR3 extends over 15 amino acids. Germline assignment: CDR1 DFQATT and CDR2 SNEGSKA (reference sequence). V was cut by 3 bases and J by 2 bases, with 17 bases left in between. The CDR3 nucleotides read TGCAGTGCTAGTAGTTTCGCAGGGTCGACCTACGAGCAGTACTTC. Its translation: CSASSFAGSTYEQYF.

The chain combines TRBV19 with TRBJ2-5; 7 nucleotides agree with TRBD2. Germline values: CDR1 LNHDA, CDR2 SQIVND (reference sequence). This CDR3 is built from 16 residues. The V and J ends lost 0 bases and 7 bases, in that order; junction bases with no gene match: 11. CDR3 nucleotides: TGTGCCAGTAGTATAGATTGGCGGGAGCGTTCCGGGACCCAGTACTTC. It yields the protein CASSIDWRERSGTQYF.

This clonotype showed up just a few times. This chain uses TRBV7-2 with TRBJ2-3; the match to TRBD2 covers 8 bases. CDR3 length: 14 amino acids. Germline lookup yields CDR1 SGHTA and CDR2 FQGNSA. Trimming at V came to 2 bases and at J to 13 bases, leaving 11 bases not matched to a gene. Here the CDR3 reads CASSLNRGGGSKYF. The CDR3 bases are TGTGCCAGCAGCTTAAATCGGGGGGGCGGGTCAAAGTATTTT. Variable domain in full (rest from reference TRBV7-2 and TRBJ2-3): GAGVSQSPSNKVTEKGKDVELRCDPISGHTALYWYRQSLGQGLEFLIYFQGNSAPDKSGLPSDRFSAERTGGSVSTLTIQRTQQEDSAVYLCASSLNRGGGSKYFGPGTRLTVL.

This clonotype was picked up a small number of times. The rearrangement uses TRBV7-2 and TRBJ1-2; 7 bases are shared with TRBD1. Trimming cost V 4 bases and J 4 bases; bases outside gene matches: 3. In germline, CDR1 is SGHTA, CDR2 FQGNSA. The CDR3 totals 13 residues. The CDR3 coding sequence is TGTGCCAGCAGCTCACAGGGGAGCTATGGCTACACCTTC. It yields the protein CASSSQGSYGYTF.

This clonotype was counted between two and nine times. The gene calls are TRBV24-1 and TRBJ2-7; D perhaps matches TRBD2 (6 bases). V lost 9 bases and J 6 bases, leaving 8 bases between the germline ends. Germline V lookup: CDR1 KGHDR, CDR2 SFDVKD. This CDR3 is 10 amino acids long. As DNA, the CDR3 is TGTGCCACCGAGGGAGGCGAGCAGTACTTC. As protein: CATEGGEQYF.

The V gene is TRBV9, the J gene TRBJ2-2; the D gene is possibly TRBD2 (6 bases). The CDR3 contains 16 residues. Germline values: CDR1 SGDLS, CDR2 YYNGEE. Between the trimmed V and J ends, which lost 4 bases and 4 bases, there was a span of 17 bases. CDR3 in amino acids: CASSPPPGEVTGELFF. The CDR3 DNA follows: TGTGCCAGCAGCCCCCCCCCGGGGGAGGTCACCGGGGAGCTGTTTTTT. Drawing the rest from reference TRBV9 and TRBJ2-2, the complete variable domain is DSGVTQTPKHLITATGQRVTLRCSPRSGDLSVYWYQQSLDQGLQFLIQYYNGEERAKGNILERFSAQQFPDLHSELNLSSLELGDSALYFCASSPPPGEVTGELFFGEGSRLTVL.

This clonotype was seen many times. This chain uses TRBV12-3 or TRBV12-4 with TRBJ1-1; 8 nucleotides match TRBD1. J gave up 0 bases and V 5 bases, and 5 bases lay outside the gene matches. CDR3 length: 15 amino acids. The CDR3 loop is CASSLWTGMNTEAFF. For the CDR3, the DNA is TGTGCCAGCAGTCTTTGGACAGGGATGAACACTGAAGCTTTCTTT.

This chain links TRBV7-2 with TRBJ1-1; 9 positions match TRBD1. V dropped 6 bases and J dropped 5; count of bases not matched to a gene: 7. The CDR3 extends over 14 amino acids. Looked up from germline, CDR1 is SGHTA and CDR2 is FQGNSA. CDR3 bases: TGTGCCAGCAGTCGACAGGGGGATATTACTGAAGCTTTCTTT. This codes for CASSRQGDITEAFF.

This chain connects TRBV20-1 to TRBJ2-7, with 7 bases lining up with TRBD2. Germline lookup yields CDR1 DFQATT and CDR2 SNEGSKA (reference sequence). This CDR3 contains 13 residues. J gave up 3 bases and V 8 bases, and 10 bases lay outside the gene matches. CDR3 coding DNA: TGCAGTATCTACGGGGCGGGAGTCTACGAGCAGTACTTC. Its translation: CSIYGAGVYEQYF.